The 27 T cell receptor beta chains below come from one sample, sequenced in a study of blood T cell repertoires in COVID-19. TCRdb keeps only in-frame clones here, not all; method: immunoSEQ multiplex PCR. The sample consists of about 44,000 clones, approximately 86% of them appearing once. Sequenced sample: peripheral blood. These receptors came from a woman older than 75 in a cohort sampled during active or convalescent COVID-19.

The rearrangement uses TRBV6-5 and TRBJ1-2; a weak D match, TRBD1 (5 bases). The CDR3 loop spans 13 amino acids. Germline loops: CDR1 MNHEY, CDR2 SVGAGI. The V and J ends lost 6 bases and 4 bases respectively, with 12 bases between them. The CDR3 protein is CASRLGRGYGYTF. Written as DNA, the CDR3 is TGTGCCAGCAGGTTAGGGAGGGGCTATGGCTACACCTTC.

The genes are TRBV5-4 and TRBJ1-2, with 8 bases that match TRBD1. CDR1 and CDR2 from the germline V gene are SGHNT and YYREEE (reference sequence). V was pared by 0 bases and J by 3 bases, with 4 bases of the junction left unmatched. This CDR3 has 15 amino acids. The CDR3 protein is CASSLAGGQDYGYTF. The CDR3 coding sequence is TGTGCCAGCAGCTTGGCCGGGGGACAGGACTATGGCTACACCTTC.

This chain connects TRBV30 to TRBJ1-5; D may be TRBD1 (5 bases). The V end was cut by 2 bases, the J end by 4 bases, with 9 bases between. Germline V gives CDR1 GTSNPN, CDR2 SVGIG (reference sequence). This CDR3 has 13 amino acids. The DNA for the CDR3 is TGTGCCTGGAGTCTACAGGAAAATCAGCCCCAGCATTTT. It yields the protein CAWSLQENQPQHF. Full variable domain (rest looked up from reference TRBV30 and TRBJ1-5): SQTIHQWPATLVQPVGSPLSLECTVEGTSNPNLYWYRQAAGRGLQLLFYSVGIGQISSEVPQNLSASRPQDRQFILSSKKLLLSDSGFYLCAWSLQENQPQHFGDGTRLSIL.

V gene TRBV7-2 combines with J gene TRBJ2-7, with TRBD1 matching over 8 bases. Germline assignment: CDR1 SGHTA and CDR2 FQGNSA. This CDR3 is built from 14 residues. With V trimmed by 1 base and J by 6 bases, 5 bases remained unmatched. The CDR3 DNA is TGTGCCAGCAGCTTAGAGACAGGGGTAGGCGAGCAGTACTTC. This sequence encodes CASSLETGVGEQYF.

This clone appeared a single time. The chain carries TRBV5-1 and TRBJ1-2, with 9 nucleotides matching TRBD1. The CDR3 has 13 amino acids. V was pared by 4 bases and J by 5 bases, with 3 bases of the junction left unmatched. Germline lookup yields CDR1 SGHRS and CDR2 YFSETQ. The CDR3 is CASSEDRGYGYTF. DNA of the CDR3: TGCGCCAGCAGCGAGGACAGGGGATATGGCTACACCTTC.

The DNA for the CDR3 is TGCGCCAGCAGCTTGGACAGGGGGGCACCCCTCCACTTT. Translated, it gives CASSLDRGAPLHF. The chain joins TRBV5-1 to TRBJ1-6, with 8 bases fitting TRBD1. There are 13 residues in the CDR3. Germline CDR1 reads SGHRS; CDR2 reads YFSETQ. With V trimmed by 0 bases and J by 11 bases, 1 base remained unmatched.

The V call is TRBV5-4, the J call TRBJ1-2, with TRBD1 identical over 10 bases. CDR3 size: 14 residues. V lost 5 bases to trimming and J lost 6 bases; unmatched junction nucleotides: 7. Germline CDR1 is SGHNT and CDR2 is YYREEE (reference sequence). CDR3 region: CASRLTGGQDGYTF. In DNA form, the CDR3 reads TGTGCCAGCAGGTTGACAGGGGGCCAGGATGGCTACACCTTC.

This clone was observed a single time. The chain is built from TRBV19 and TRBJ1-6, with 10 nucleotides matching TRBD1. Losses at the gene ends were 5 bases for V and 9 bases for J; bases not matched to a gene: 13. The CDR3 has 17 amino acids. Germline V CDR1 and CDR2: LNHDA, SQIVND (reference sequence). This chain's CDR3 is CASSGRRTGGFRSPLHF. The CDR3, as DNA: TGTGCCAGTAGTGGACGAAGGACAGGGGGGTTTCGTTCACCCCTCCACTTT.

The gene calls are TRBV24-1 and TRBJ1-6; D gene ambiguous. Germline V gene lookup returns CDR1 KGHDR and CDR2 SFDVKD. CDR3 length: 15 amino acids. Trimming removed 8 bases from V and 4 bases from J, with 14 bases in between. The CDR3 nucleotides are TGTGCCACCACCCTAGGTTACGATTATAATTCACCCCTCCACTTT. Translation gives CATTLGYDYNSPLHF.

This chain links TRBV21-1 with TRBJ1-1; the table's D gene call, TRBD1, was not cross checked with the DNA. TRBV21-1 is reported as a pseudogene. There are 15 residues in the CDR3. The CDR3 nucleotides read TGTGCCAGCAGCAATCCATCACAGGGTAACACTGAAGCTTTCTTT. Amino acid sequence: CASSNPSQGNTEAFF.

V usage is TRBV11-2 and J usage is TRBJ2-1, with TRBD2 matching 7 bases. Germline lookup yields CDR1 SGHAT and CDR2 FQNNGV. The CDR3 consists of 16 residues. Losses at the gene ends were 1 base for V and 2 bases for J; bases not matched to a gene: 5. The CDR3 loop reads CASSLVPSGTYNEQFF. For the CDR3, the DNA is TGTGCCAGCAGCTTAGTCCCCAGCGGGACCTACAATGAGCAGTTCTTC.

This clone was counted only a few times. The CDR3 nucleotides are TGCGCCAGCAGCCAAGTTTCCCGGAGAACGCAGTATTTT. It encodes CASSQVSRRTQYF. The rearrangement joins TRBV4-1 to TRBJ2-3; unclear D gene. Germline loops: CDR1 MGHRA, CDR2 YSYEKL. The V end lost 1 base, the J end lost 9 bases, and 11 bases lay between the germline ends. This CDR3 region has 13 residues.

The gene calls are TRBV5-6 and TRBJ1-4; a weak D match, TRBD1 (5 bases). Germline loops: CDR1 SGHDT, CDR2 YYEEEE. This CDR3 region has 16 residues. V shed 4 bases and J shed 8 bases, with 21 bases lying between them. The CDR3 region has the DNA TGTGCCAGCAGCCTGGGACCACCCCGGGGAGGGGAAAAACTGTTTTTT. Amino acid sequence: CASSLGPPRGGEKLFF.

The genes are TRBV3-1 (or the pseudogene TRBV3-2) and TRBJ2-1; 15 positions match TRBD2. The germline CDR1 and CDR2 sequences are LGHDT and YNNKEL (reference sequence). There are 17 residues in the CDR3. Trimming removed 4 bases from V and 10 bases from J; junction bases left unmatched: 11. DNA of the CDR3: TGTGCCAGCAGCCTTGGACTAGCGGGAGGGCGCCGGGGGGAGCAGTTCTTC. Translating gives CASSLGLAGGRRGEQFF.

The chain carries TRBV6-1 and TRBJ1-4; a possible D gene is TRBD1 (6 bases). This CDR3 has 18 amino acids. The ends were cut back, 1 base at V and 7 bases at J, with 22 bases in the middle. The V gene's germline CDR1 is MNHNS and CDR2 SASEGT. CDR3 sequence: CASSEVGPRWGLSEKLFF. Here the CDR3 DNA reads TGTGCCAGCAGTGAAGTAGGGCCGAGATGGGGGCTTAGTGAAAAACTGTTTTTT.

This rearrangement joins TRBV19 to TRBJ2-6; D gene uncertain. V was shortened by 6 bases and J by 4 bases, with 7 bases between the two germline ends. CDR3 length: 13 amino acids. CDR1 is LNHDA, CDR2 SQIVND, per germline (reference sequence). The CDR3 coding sequence is TGTGCCAGTAGCTCCCCCGGGGCCAACGTCCTGACTTTC. Its protein product is CASSSPGANVLTF.

The chain is built from TRBV10-3 and TRBJ1-5; 7 nucleotides match TRBD1. The trim removed 7 bases at V and 10 bases at J, leaving 10 bases unmatched. This CDR3 has 13 residues. The germline V gene has CDR1 ENHRY and CDR2 SYGVKD. CDR3 loop: CAITPGQASPQHF. The CDR3 DNA reads TGTGCCATCACCCCCGGACAGGCGTCTCCCCAGCATTTT.

This chain joins TRBV7-2 and TRBJ1-4, with no clear D. This CDR3 contains 13 residues. From germline, CDR1 is SGHTA and CDR2 FQGNSA. Trimming shortened V by 1 base and J by 8 bases, and 8 bases separated the two germline ends. The DNA of the CDR3 is TGTGCCAGCAGCTTAGATCGACTCGAAAAACTGTTTTTT. This codes for CASSLDRLEKLFF.

The V and J genes are TRBV3-1 (or the pseudogene TRBV3-2) and TRBJ2-2; 12 bases map to TRBD2. Per the germline V gene, CDR1 is LGHDT and CDR2 is YNNKEL (reference sequence). Unmatched junction bases numbered 13, after V lost 6 bases and J lost 2 bases. The CDR3 is 19 residues long. CDR3 nucleotides: TGTGCCAGCAGTAAAAGCCTAGCGGGAGGGAACCCAAACACCGGGGAGCTGTTTTTT. It translates to CASSKSLAGGNPNTGELFF.

This chain joins TRBV24-1 and TRBJ2-7, with 11 nucleotides matching TRBD2. The CDR3 extends over 17 amino acids. Germline CDR1 KGHDR, CDR2 SFDVKD. After removal of 4 bases from V and 6 bases from J, the junction contained 13 bases not matched to a gene. CDR3 nucleotides: TGTGCCACCAGTGACCCCCTCATAGCGGGAGGGCCTTCCGAGCAGTACTTC. As protein: CATSDPLIAGGPSEQYF.

The chain couples TRBV4-1 to TRBJ1-1; the D gene is possibly TRBD1 (6 bases). CDR3 length: 11 residues. V lost 4 bases to trimming and J lost 8 bases, with 8 bases between them. CDR1 and CDR2 from the germline V gene are MGHRA and YSYEKL. CDR3 amino acids: CASSRGGEAFF. In nucleotides, the CDR3 is TGCGCCAGCAGCCGGGGGGGCGAAGCTTTCTTT.

This clone has only one observation. The V call is TRBV2, the J call TRBJ2-3; possibly TRBD1 for D (5 bases). V was trimmed by 6 bases and J by 2 bases, leaving 15 bases between them. CDR3 length: 15 amino acids. The germline CDR1 and CDR2 sequences are SNHLY and FYNNEI. CDR3 loop: CASSEVGHPTDTQYF. DNA for the CDR3: TGTGCCAGCAGCGAGGTGGGGCACCCCACAGATACGCAGTATTTT.

This chain uses TRBV27 with TRBJ2-5, with 8 bases matching TRBD2. The CDR3 length is 15 residues. CDR1 and CDR2 (germline): MNHEY, SMNVEV (reference sequence). V was clipped by 3 bases and J by 2 bases; unmatched bases: 5. CDR3 sequence (DNA): TGTGCCAGCAGTTTGGGCGGGAGGCAACAAGAGACCCAGTACTTC. Encoded protein: CASSLGGRQQETQYF.

This chain joins TRBV5-1 and TRBJ2-1; 12 nucleotides align to TRBD2. The V and J ends lost 0 bases and 9 bases, in that order; junction bases with no gene match: 13. Germline assignment: CDR1 SGHRS and CDR2 YFSETQ. This CDR3 contains 18 residues. CDR3 protein: CASSLAGLAGGPWAEQFF. CDR3 sequence (DNA): TGCGCCAGCAGCTTGGCCGGCCTAGCGGGGGGGCCTTGGGCTGAGCAGTTCTTC.

The V call is TRBV7-6, the J call TRBJ2-2, with TRBD2 matching 9 bases. With V trimmed by 3 bases and J by 4 bases, 3 bases remained unmatched. Germline values: CDR1 SGHVS, CDR2 FNYEAQ. The CDR3 length is 15 residues. This CDR3 reads CASSFSGRGTGELFF. CDR3 coding DNA: TGTGCCAGCAGCTTTAGCGGGAGAGGCACCGGGGAGCTGTTTTTT.

The V call is TRBV27, the J call TRBJ1-1; 8 nucleotides align to TRBD1. J gave up 0 bases and V 2 bases, and 2 bases lay outside the gene matches. Germline V gene sequence: CDR1 MNHEY, CDR2 SMNVEV (reference sequence). CDR3 size: 15 residues. The DNA for the CDR3 is TGTGCCAGCAGTTTAGGGGACAGGTTGAACACTGAAGCTTTCTTT. Amino acid sequence: CASSLGDRLNTEAFF.

The chain recombines TRBV7-2 with TRBJ2-4; tentative D call: TRBD1 (6 bases). V was pared by 3 bases and J by 12 bases, with 15 bases between. Germline lookup yields CDR1 SGHTA and CDR2 FQGNSA. The length of the CDR3 is 13 residues. DNA of the CDR3: TGTGCCAGCAGCTTCGGGACAACGGTTAATCAGTACTTC. Residues: CASSFGTTVNQYF.